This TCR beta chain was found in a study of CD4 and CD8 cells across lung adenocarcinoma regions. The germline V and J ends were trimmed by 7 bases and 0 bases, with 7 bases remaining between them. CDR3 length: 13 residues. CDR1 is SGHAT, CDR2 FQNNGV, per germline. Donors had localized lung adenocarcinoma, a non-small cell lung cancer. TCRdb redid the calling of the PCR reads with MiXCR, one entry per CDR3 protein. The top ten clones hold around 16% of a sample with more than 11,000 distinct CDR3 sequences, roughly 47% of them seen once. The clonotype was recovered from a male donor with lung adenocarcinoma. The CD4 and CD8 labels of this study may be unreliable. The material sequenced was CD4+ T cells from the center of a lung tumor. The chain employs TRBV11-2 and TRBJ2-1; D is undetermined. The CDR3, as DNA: TGTGCCAGCAACGCTATCTCCTACAATGAGCAGTTCTTC. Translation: CASNAISYNEQFF.